The 22 T cell receptor beta chains given below trace back to one sample, sequenced in a study of PD-1 blockade in classical Hodgkin lymphoma. This table comes from immunoSEQ multiplex PCR, and its TCRdb copy is limited to in-frame clones, with some not included. The sample consists of approximately 9,800 clones, roughly 69% of them appearing once. Brentuximab vedotin exposure varied, and every patient relapsed after autologous stem cell transplantation. Thawed PBMCs underwent magnetic negative selection to yield purified CD4+ T cells. Sequences were derived from CD4+ T cells from blood, sampled at baseline. The receptor set was obtained from a human donor with classical Hodgkin lymphoma.

The chain uses TRBV2 and TRBJ1-5, with D uncertain. Germline CDR1 and CDR2: SNHLY and FYNNEI. Trimming cost V 0 bases and J 3 bases, with 18 bases left between them. The CDR3 runs to 18 residues. The CDR3 spells CASSEALLGRSYNQPQHF. The DNA for the CDR3 is TGTGCCAGCAGTGAAGCGCTTCTCGGGCGGTCTTACAATCAGCCCCAGCATTTT.

The chain couples TRBV30 to TRBJ2-7; 7 nucleotides line up with TRBD2. Germline lookup yields CDR1 GTSNPN and CDR2 SVGIG (reference sequence). The CDR3 sequence is 15 residues long. V trimming: 5 bases; J trimming: 0 bases; junction bases outside the gene matches: 10. DNA of the CDR3: TGTGCCTGGGCCCCTAGCGGAACGAGCTCCTACGAGCAGTACTTC. This sequence encodes CAWAPSGTSSYEQYF. Looking up the rest from reference TRBV30 and TRBJ2-7 gives the full variable domain: SQTIHQWPATLVQPVGSPLSLECTVEGTSNPNLYWYRQAAGRGLQLLFYSVGIGQISSEVPQNLSASRPQDRQFILSSKKLLLSDSGFYLCAWAPSGTSSYEQYFGPGTRLTVT.

This clone was seen more than once but under ten times. The chain uses TRBV7-3 and TRBJ1-5; D is unresolved. The germline V gene encodes CDR1 SGHTA and CDR2 FQGTGA. CDR3 length: 10 residues. V was shortened by 7 bases and J by 11 bases, with 9 bases between the two germline ends. This CDR3 reads CASMTPAQHF. The DNA of the CDR3 is TGTGCCAGCATGACCCCAGCCCAGCATTTT.

Only one count was recorded for this clone. The chain recombines TRBV15 with TRBJ2-1, with D perhaps given as TRBD1 or TRBD2 (7 bases each). This CDR3 has 16 amino acids. From germline, CDR1 is LNHNV and CDR2 YYDKDF (reference sequence). V shed 3 bases and J shed 1 base, with 13 bases lying between them. CDR3 DNA: TGTGCCACCAGCAGCCACAGGGGACTATCCTACAATGAGCAGTTCTTC. This encodes CATSSHRGLSYNEQFF.

The sample holds a few counts of this clone. The chain is built from TRBV5-6 and TRBJ1-2, with D possibly TRBD1 on 6 matching bases. V was clipped by 3 bases and J by 5 bases, with 17 bases between them. Germline V lookup: CDR1 SGHDT, CDR2 YYEEEE. This CDR3 contains 15 residues. The CDR3 region has the DNA TGTGCCAGCAGCTCCTCCCACAGGGCTAGATATGGCTACACCTTC. Protein sequence: CASSSSHRARYGYTF.

The table lists this clone with a count of one. This sequence joins TRBV29-1 and TRBJ2-1, with D perhaps TRBD1 (6 bases). CDR1 SQVTM and CDR2 ANQGSEA come from the germline V gene. With 6 bases removed from V and 0 bases from J, the gap between germline ends came to 12 bases. CDR3 length: 14 amino acids. CDR3 in amino acids: CSVLRDTSYNEQFF. CDR3 coding DNA: TGCAGCGTGCTCCGGGACACCTCCTACAATGAGCAGTTCTTC.

The chain couples TRBV2 to TRBJ2-1; TRBD2 matches 13 bases. Per the germline V gene, CDR1 is SNHLY and CDR2 is FYNNEI. Trimming took 7 bases from V and 7 from J; bases not matched to a gene: 1. The CDR3 contains 13 residues. Here the CDR3 reads CASMGLAGNEQFF. Written as DNA, the CDR3 is TGTGCCAGCATGGGACTAGCGGGGAATGAGCAGTTCTTC.

The table lists this clone with a few counts. This chain connects TRBV5-4 to TRBJ1-2; 11 bases are shared with TRBD1. Germline values: CDR1 SGHNT, CDR2 YYREEE (reference sequence). V lost 4 bases, J lost 8 bases, and 7 bases stayed unmatched. This CDR3 region has 14 residues. CDR3 DNA: TGTGCCAGCAGCCCCCGGGACAGGGGGAGCGGCTACACCTTC. Translating gives CASSPRDRGSGYTF.

This clone has only a few counts. The rearrangement uses TRBV4-2 and TRBJ2-1, with TRBD2 matching over 8 bases. The CDR3 is made up of 16 amino acids. The J segment lost 8 bases and the V segment lost 0 bases, leaving 9 bases of the junction unmatched. CDR1 LGHNA and CDR2 YNFKEQ come from the germline V gene. The chain's CDR3 is CASSQEVLAVLDEQFF. The CDR3 DNA follows: TGTGCCAGCAGCCAAGAAGTACTAGCGGTCTTGGATGAGCAGTTCTTC.

This chain connects TRBV30 to TRBJ1-3, with D possibly being TRBD1 (5 bases). CDR1 and CDR2 (germline): GTSNPN, SVGIG (reference sequence). Trimming removed 3 bases at V and 0 bases at J, with 12 bases between. The CDR3 runs to 15 residues. The CDR3: CAWRITGVSGNTIYF. In DNA, the CDR3 is TGTGCCTGGAGGATTACAGGCGTCTCTGGAAACACCATATATTTT.

This CDR3 reads CASRGSGRYGELFF. The CDR3 bases are TGTGCCAGCAGGGGGAGCGGGAGGTACGGGGAGCTGTTTTTT. The chain is built from TRBV27 and TRBJ2-2; 9 bases map to TRBD2. Germline CDR1 is MNHEY and CDR2 is SMNVEV (reference sequence). V shed 6 bases, J shed 7 bases, and the junction held 6 bases outside the gene matches. The CDR3 has 14 amino acids.

V is TRBV7-2 and J is TRBJ1-2; D is ambiguous. This CDR3 region has 13 residues. Germline-derived CDR1 and CDR2 are SGHTA and FQGNSA. Trimming cost V 4 bases and J 5 bases, with 11 bases left between them. The CDR3 region is CASSSKGGYGYTF. The CDR3 nucleotides are TGTGCCAGCAGCTCCAAGGGTGGATATGGCTACACCTTC.

V usage is TRBV28 and J usage is TRBJ1-2; TRBD1 aligns across 7 bases. This CDR3 spans 15 amino acids. The ends lost 5 bases at V and 1 base at J; junction bases unmatched: 7. Germline V gene lookup returns CDR1 MDHEN and CDR2 SYDVKM. The CDR3 sequence: CASSAHRGDNYGYTF. The CDR3 nucleotides read TGTGCCAGCAGTGCCCACAGGGGAGATAACTATGGCTACACCTTC.

V and J are TRBV19 and TRBJ2-1, with 7 positions matching TRBD1. J was trimmed by 5 bases and V by 7 bases; bases with no gene match: 14. The V gene's germline CDR1 is LNHDA and CDR2 SQIVND (reference sequence). This CDR3 spans 16 amino acids. The chain's CDR3 is CASTRWGQLGHNEQFF. The CDR3 DNA is TGTGCCAGTACCCGATGGGGACAGCTGGGGCACAATGAGCAGTTCTTC.

A few counts support this clone. This rearrangement joins TRBV5-1 to TRBJ2-6; 8 nucleotides agree with TRBD1. CDR3 length equals 17 residues. Germline V gene data show CDR1 as SGHRS and CDR2 as YFSETQ. With V trimmed by 6 bases and J by 0 bases, 8 bases remained unmatched. CDR3 amino acids: CASTTTGDISGANVLTF. The CDR3 DNA sequence: TGCGCCAGCACCACGACAGGGGACATCTCTGGGGCCAACGTCCTGACTTTC.

The chain combines TRBV6-6 with TRBJ1-2; D unresolved. Trimming stripped 4 bases from V and 2 bases from J, with 8 bases between. The CDR3 has 13 amino acids. CDR1 and CDR2 (germline): MNHNY, SVGAGI (reference sequence). CDR3: CASSSGRNYGYTF. CDR3 DNA: TGTGCCAGCAGTTCTGGACGGAACTATGGCTACACCTTC.

The chain combines TRBV4-1 with TRBJ1-1; tentative D call: TRBD1 (5 bases). Germline V lookup: CDR1 MGHRA, CDR2 YSYEKL. CDR3 size: 17 residues. The ends were cut back, 1 base at V and 0 bases at J, with 15 bases in the middle. The CDR3 loop reads CASSQARGLTLNTEAFF. In DNA, the CDR3 is TGCGCCAGCAGCCAAGCTAGGGGCCTTACATTGAACACTGAAGCTTTCTTT.

The CDR3 loop reads CASSGSGKYSGNTIYF. Written as DNA, the CDR3 is TGTGCCAGCAGCGGATCAGGGAAGTACTCTGGAAACACCATATATTTT. The V and J genes are TRBV5-4 and TRBJ1-3; D is perhaps TRBD1 (5 bases). CDR1 SGHNT and CDR2 YYREEE come from the germline V gene (reference sequence). This CDR3 comprises 16 residues. The V end lost 4 bases, the J end lost 0 bases, and 14 bases lay between the germline ends.

As to this clone: The sample contains more than one DNA sequence encoding this CDR3. V usage is TRBV10-3 and J usage is TRBJ1-4; D is possibly TRBD1 (5 bases). Trimming removed 3 bases from V and 7 bases from J, with 9 bases in between. This CDR3 is 13 amino acids long. In germline, CDR1 is ENHRY, CDR2 SYGVKD. DNA of the CDR3: TGTGCCATCAGTGATCGTGGGGGTGAAAAACTGTTTTTT. Its translation: CAISDRGGEKLFF.

The rearrangement links TRBV30 to TRBJ2-1; weak D call: TRBD2 (5 bases). Germline CDR1 and CDR2: GTSNPN and SVGIG (reference sequence). Between the trimmed V and J ends, which lost 2 bases and 4 bases, there was a span of 12 bases. The CDR3 has 14 amino acids. The CDR3 spells CAWSKVSGYNEQFF. The CDR3 DNA reads TGTGCCTGGAGTAAGGTCAGCGGATACAATGAGCAGTTCTTC.

The V and J genes are TRBV7-6 and TRBJ2-7, with D perhaps TRBD1 (6 bases). V was trimmed by 5 bases and J by 6 bases, leaving 17 bases between them. The CDR3 has 14 residues. Germline V gene lookup returns CDR1 SGHVS and CDR2 FNYEAQ. CDR3 DNA sequence: TGTGCCAGCAGCCCAGAGGCCGGGACAAGCGAGCAGTACTTC. Encoded protein: CASSPEAGTSEQYF.

The chain uses TRBV27 and TRBJ2-2; D unclear. Trimming stripped 4 bases from V and 6 bases from J, with 12 bases between. This CDR3 contains 14 residues. From germline, CDR1 is MNHEY and CDR2 SMNVEV (reference sequence). CDR3 amino acids: CASSSYGRSGELFF. The CDR3 nucleotides are TGTGCCAGCAGTTCATACGGTCGGTCCGGGGAGCTGTTTTTT.